There are a few counts of the clone carrying this TCR beta chain. Amplification targeted TCR beta CDR3 regions from RNA transcripts. The study used the HTBI primer set for a first-round RT-PCR of the TCR CDR3. TCRdb called the multiplex PCR reads again in MiXCR, with one record for every CDR3 protein. The data show approximately 350,000 distinct CDR3 sequences, about 16% seen once. Inclusion characteristics of ophthalmopathy patients comprised a Clinical Activity Score of at least 3, a NOSPECS grade of at least 4, and duration under 3 months. These data come from a study of T cells in Graves' hyperthyroidism and ophthalmopathy. Study background: Peripheral blood was collected at initial diagnosis, before any treatment.

This CDR3 has 15 residues. The ends were cut back, 7 bases at V and 5 bases at J, with 20 bases in the middle. CDR1 and CDR2 from the germline V gene are MNHEY and SVGEGT. Sequencing was performed on blood. This clonotype originated in a woman aged 55-69 years with Graves' ophthalmopathy. V gene TRBV6-2 or TRBV6-3 combines with J gene TRBJ2-5; D may correspond to TRBD1 or TRBD2 (6 bases each). The CDR3 here is CASTPTGLRGETQYF. The CDR3 DNA reads TGTGCCAGCACCCCTACTGGACTAAGGGGGGAGACCCAGTACTTC.